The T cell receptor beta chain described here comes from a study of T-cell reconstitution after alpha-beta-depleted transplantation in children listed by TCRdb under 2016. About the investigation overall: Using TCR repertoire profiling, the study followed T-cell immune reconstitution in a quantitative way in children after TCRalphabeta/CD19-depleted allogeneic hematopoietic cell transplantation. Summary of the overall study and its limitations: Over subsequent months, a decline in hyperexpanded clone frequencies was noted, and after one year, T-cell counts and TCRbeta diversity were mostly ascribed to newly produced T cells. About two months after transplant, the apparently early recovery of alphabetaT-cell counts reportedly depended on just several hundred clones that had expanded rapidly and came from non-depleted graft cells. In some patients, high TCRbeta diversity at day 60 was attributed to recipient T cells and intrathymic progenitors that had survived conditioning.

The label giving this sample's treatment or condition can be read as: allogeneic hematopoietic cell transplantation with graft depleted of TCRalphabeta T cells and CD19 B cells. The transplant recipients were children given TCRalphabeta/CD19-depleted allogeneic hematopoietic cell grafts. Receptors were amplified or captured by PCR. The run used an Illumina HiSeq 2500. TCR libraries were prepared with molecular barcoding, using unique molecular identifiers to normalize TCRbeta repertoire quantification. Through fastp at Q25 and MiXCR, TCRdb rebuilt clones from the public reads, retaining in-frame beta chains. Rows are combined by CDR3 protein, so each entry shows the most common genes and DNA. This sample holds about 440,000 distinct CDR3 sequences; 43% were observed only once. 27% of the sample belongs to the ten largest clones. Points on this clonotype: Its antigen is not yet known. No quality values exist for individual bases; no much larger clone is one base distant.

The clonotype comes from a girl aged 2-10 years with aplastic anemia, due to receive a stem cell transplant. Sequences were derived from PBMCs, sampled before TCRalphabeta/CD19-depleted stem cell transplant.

The nucleotide sequence reads TGTGCCAGCAGCGACAGCCCGGGGAATGAGCAGTTCTTC. Translated, it gives CASSDSPGNEQFF. This chain joins TRBV6-1 to TRBJ2-1; the D element could tentatively be TRBD1 or TRBD2, as 5 bases agree for each. The germline V gene gives CDR1 as MNHNS and CDR2 as SASEGT. Measured from the cysteine to the phenylalanine, the CDR3 is 13 residues long. Only the CDR3 region is kept as DNA, spanning 39 bases read in frame from base 1. V was cut back by 6 bases and J by 7 bases, leaving a gap of 13 bases between them.